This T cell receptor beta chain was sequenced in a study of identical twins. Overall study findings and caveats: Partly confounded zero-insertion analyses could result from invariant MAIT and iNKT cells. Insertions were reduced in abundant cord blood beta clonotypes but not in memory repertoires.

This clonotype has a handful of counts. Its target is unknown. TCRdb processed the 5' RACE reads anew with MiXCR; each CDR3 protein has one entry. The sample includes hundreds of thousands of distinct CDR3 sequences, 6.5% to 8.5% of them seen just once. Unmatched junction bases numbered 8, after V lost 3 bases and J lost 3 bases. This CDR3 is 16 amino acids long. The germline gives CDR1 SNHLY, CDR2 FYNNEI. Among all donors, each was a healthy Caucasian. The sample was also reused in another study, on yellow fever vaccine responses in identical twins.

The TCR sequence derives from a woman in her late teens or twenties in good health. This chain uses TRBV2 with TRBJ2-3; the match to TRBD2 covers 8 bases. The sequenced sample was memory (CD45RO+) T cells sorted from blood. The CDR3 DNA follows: TGTGCCAGCAGTGAGGGTAGCGGGGAGTCGACAGATACGCAGTATTTT. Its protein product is CASSEGSGESTDTQYF.